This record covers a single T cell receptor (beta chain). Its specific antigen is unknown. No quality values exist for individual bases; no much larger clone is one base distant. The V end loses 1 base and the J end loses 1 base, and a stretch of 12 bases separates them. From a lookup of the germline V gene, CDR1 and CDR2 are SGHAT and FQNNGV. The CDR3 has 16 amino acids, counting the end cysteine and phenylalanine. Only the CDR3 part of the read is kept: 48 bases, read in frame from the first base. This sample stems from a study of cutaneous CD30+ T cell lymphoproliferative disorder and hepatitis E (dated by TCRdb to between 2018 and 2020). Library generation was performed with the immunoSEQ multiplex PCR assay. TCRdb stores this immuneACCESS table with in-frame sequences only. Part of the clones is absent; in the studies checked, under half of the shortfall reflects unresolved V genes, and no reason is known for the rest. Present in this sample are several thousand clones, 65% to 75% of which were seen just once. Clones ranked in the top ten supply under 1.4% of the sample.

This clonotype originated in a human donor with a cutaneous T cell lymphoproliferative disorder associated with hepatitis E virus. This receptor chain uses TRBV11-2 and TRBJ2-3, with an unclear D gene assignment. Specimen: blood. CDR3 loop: CASSLGQNSGTDTQYF. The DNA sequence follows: TGTGCCAGCAGCTTAGGGCAGAACAGCGGCACAGATACGCAGTATTTT.